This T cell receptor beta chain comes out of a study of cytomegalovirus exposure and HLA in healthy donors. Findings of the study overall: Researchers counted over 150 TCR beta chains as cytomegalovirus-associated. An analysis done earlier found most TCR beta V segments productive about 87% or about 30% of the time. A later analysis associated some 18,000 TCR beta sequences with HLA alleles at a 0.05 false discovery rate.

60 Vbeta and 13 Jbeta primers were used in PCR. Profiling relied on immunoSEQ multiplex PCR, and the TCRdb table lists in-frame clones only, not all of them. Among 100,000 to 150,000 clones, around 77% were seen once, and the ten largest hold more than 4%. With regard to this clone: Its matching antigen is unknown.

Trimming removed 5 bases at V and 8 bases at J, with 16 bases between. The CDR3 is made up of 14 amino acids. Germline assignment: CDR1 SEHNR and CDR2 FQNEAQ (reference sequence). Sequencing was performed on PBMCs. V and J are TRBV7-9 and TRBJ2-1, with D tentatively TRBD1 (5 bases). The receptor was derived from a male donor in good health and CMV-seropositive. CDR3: CASSPLGRVHEQFF. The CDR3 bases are TGTGCCAGCAGCCCCCTAGGCAGGGTGCATGAGCAGTTCTTC. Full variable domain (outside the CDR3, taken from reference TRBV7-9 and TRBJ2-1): DTGVSQNPRHKITKRGQNVTFRCDPISEHNRLYWYRQTLGQGPEFLTYFQNEAQLEKSRLLSDRFSAERPKGSFSTLEIQRTEQGDSAMYLCASSPLGRVHEQFFGPGTRLTVL.